This T cell receptor beta chain came from a study of cytomegalovirus exposure and HLA in healthy donors. Overall study results and limits: What was likely a sequencing artifact was a cluster of highly shared sequence variants. Listed as cytomegalovirus-associated were roughly 180 TCR beta chains. Productive status was seen about 90% or about 30% of the time for most TCR beta V segments in an earlier analysis. Trimming of TCR beta V- and J-genes showed a link, identified in a later analysis, to a missense DCLRE1C variant.

Amplification used 60 Vbeta primers and 13 Jbeta primers. Profiled with immunoSEQ multiplex PCR; TCRdb holds only in-frame clones, not every one. The table lists over 150,000 clones, roughly 87% of them singletons, with 1.6% in the top ten. The CDR3 is 14 residues long. Trimming left V 2 bases short and J 2 bases short, with 9 bases between. Germline assignment: CDR1 LNHNV and CDR2 YYDKDF (reference sequence). Details on this clone: Its antigen is not identified.

The sample comprised PBMCs. The chain joins TRBV15 to TRBJ1-2; D uncertain. The clonotype was recovered from a man aged 50 to 59 in good health and CMV-seronegative. As DNA, the CDR3 is TGTGCCACCAGCAGAAATACAGACAACTATGGCTACACCTTC. It encodes CATSRNTDNYGYTF. The whole variable domain, filled in from reference TRBV15 and TRBJ1-2, reads DAMVIQNPRYQVTQFGKPVTLSCSQTLNHNVMYWYQQKSSQAPKLLFHYYDKDFNNEADTPDNFQSRRPNTSFCFLDIRSPGLGDTAMYLCATSRNTDNYGYTFGSGTRLTVV.